Presented here are 11 T cell receptor beta chains from one specimen sequenced in a study of graft-versus-host responses after intestinal transplantation listed by TCRdb under 2021. Library construction relied on the immunoSEQ multiplex PCR assay. TCRdb retrieved this table from immuneACCESS and kept in-frame rearrangements only. Not all clones are present; in checked studies, unresolved V genes account for under half, and no reason is known for the remainder. This sample has about 70,000 clones in its table, and roughly 94% of those were observed once. About 0.53% of the sample is in the top ten clones. This specimen's time point label, per the study, means: cells obtained before transplantation from donor or recipient. These receptors' targets are unknown. The sample was unstimulated CD8+ T cells sorted from spleen or lymph node cells, taken before intestinal transplant. The origin of the receptors is a human donor who received an intestinal transplant.

The chain couples TRBV27 to TRBJ2-2; 7 nucleotides line up with TRBD1. The J segment lost 4 bases and the V segment lost 8 bases, leaving 7 bases of the junction unmatched. CDR1 and CDR2 from the germline V gene are MNHEY and SMNVEV (reference sequence). This CDR3 comprises 14 residues. The CDR3 DNA sequence: TGTGCCAGCTGTGACAGGGCTGCCACCGGGGAGCTGTTTTTT. Translating gives CASCDRAATGELFF.

The chain couples TRBV6-5 to TRBJ1-4; no clear D gene. The germline V gene encodes CDR1 MNHEY and CDR2 SVGAGI. The CDR3 is made up of 13 amino acids. Deletions cut 6 bases from V and 3 bases from J, with 8 bases between. The CDR3 DNA sequence: TGTGCCAGCAGCCGGACTGCTAATGAAAAACTGTTTTTT. Translating it yields CASSRTANEKLFF.

The rearrangement links TRBV4-1 to TRBJ2-7; D call uncertain. Trimming removed 4 bases at V and 0 bases at J, with 10 bases between. Germline V lookup: CDR1 MGHRA, CDR2 YSYEKL. There are 14 residues in the CDR3. The CDR3 DNA follows: TGCGCCAGCAGCCCAACGGAGAGCTCCTACGAGCAGTACTTC. Residues: CASSPTESSYEQYF.

The chain couples TRBV29-1 to TRBJ1-1; TRBD1 matches 7 bases. Germline V gene sequence: CDR1 SQVTM, CDR2 ANQGSEA. Germline trimming cut 6 bases from V and 6 bases from J; bases unmatched to any gene: 7. The CDR3 is 12 residues long. The chain's CDR3 is CSVADRASEAFF. CDR3 nucleotides: TGCAGCGTCGCAGACAGGGCCTCTGAAGCTTTCTTT.

This chain uses TRBV19 with TRBJ1-1, with TRBD1 as a possible D gene (5 bases). The CDR3 runs to 15 residues. Between the trimmed V and J ends, which lost 3 bases and 1 base, there was a span of 12 bases. From germline, CDR1 is LNHDA and CDR2 SQIVND (reference sequence). CDR3 nucleotide sequence: TGTGCCAGTAGTATTCTGGGGGAGGAGAACACTGAAGCTTTCTTT. Translating gives CASSILGEENTEAFF.

V and J are TRBV18 and TRBJ1-5, with a weak D call TRBD1 (5 bases). Trimming took 6 bases from V and 1 from J, leaving 19 bases between them. CDR3 length: 17 amino acids. CDR1 and CDR2 from the germline V gene are KGHSH and LQKENI. The CDR3 loop reads CASSPPGPLWSNQPQHF. DNA for the CDR3: TGTGCCAGCTCTCCTCCGGGACCGCTTTGGAGCAATCAGCCCCAGCATTTT.

The chain has TRBV27 and TRBJ2-3; TRBD2 agrees at 15 bases. After removal of 3 bases from V and 5 bases from J, the junction contained 6 bases not matched to a gene. This CDR3 region has 17 residues. The germline V gene encodes CDR1 MNHEY and CDR2 SMNVEV (reference sequence). The CDR3 sequence: CASSFPGLAGGLDTQYF. The CDR3 DNA follows: TGTGCCAGCAGTTTCCCCGGACTAGCGGGAGGGCTAGATACGCAGTATTTT.

This clone was counted once. V usage is TRBV23-1 and J usage is TRBJ2-7; the D gene is possibly TRBD2 (7 bases). TRBV23-1 is flagged as an ORF with uncertain function. V was clipped by 0 bases and J by 2 bases, with 20 bases between them. There are 18 residues in the CDR3. The CDR3 sequence is CASSQSTRGGDRTYEQYF. In DNA, the CDR3 is TGCGCCAGCAGTCAATCGACGCGCGGGGGAGACAGGACCTACGAGCAGTACTTC.

This chain joins TRBV28 and TRBJ2-1; TRBD1 or TRBD2 may be the D gene (5 bases each). Germline CDR1 is MDHEN and CDR2 is SYDVKM. V was clipped by 3 bases and J by 0 bases, with 12 bases between them. The CDR3 has 16 residues. CDR3 amino acids: CASSFRAGSSYNEQFF. The CDR3 DNA reads TGTGCCAGCAGTTTTCGGGCAGGGAGCTCCTACAATGAGCAGTTCTTC.

The V and J genes are TRBV9 and TRBJ2-1, with 9 nucleotides matching TRBD1. With 3 bases clipped from V and 4 bases from J, the junction kept 5 bases outside the gene matches. The CDR3 covers 15 residues. CDR1 and CDR2 from the germline V gene are SGDLS and YYNGEE. Here the CDR3 DNA reads TGTGCCAGCAGCGCAAGGGACAGGGAGTACAATGAGCAGTTCTTC. It codes for CASSARDREYNEQFF.

The rearrangement joins TRBV18 to TRBJ2-1, with D possibly TRBD1 on 6 matching bases. The CDR3 totals 14 residues. V lost 4 bases and J lost 2, with 9 bases in between. From germline, CDR1 is KGHSH and CDR2 LQKENI. CDR3 bases: TGTGCCAGCTCACGGACAGAGACCTACAATGAGCAGTTCTTC. Protein: CASSRTETYNEQFF.